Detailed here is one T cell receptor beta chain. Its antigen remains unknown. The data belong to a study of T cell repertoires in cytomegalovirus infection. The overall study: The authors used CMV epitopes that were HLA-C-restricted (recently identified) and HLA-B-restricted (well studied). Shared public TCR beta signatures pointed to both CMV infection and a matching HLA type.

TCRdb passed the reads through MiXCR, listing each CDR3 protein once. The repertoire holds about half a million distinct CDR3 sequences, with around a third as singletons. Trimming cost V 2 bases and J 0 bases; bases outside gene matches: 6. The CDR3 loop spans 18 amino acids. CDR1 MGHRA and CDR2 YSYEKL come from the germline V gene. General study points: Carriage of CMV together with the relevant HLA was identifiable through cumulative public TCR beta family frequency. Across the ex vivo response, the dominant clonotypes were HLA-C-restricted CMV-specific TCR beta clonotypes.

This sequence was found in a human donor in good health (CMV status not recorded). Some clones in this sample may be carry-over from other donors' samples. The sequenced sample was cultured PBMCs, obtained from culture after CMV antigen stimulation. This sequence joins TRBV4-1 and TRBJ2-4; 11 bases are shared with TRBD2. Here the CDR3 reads CASSQLGTSGLAKNIQYF. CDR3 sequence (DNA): TGCGCCAGCAGCCAACTCGGGACTAGCGGATTAGCCAAAAACATTCAGTACTTC.